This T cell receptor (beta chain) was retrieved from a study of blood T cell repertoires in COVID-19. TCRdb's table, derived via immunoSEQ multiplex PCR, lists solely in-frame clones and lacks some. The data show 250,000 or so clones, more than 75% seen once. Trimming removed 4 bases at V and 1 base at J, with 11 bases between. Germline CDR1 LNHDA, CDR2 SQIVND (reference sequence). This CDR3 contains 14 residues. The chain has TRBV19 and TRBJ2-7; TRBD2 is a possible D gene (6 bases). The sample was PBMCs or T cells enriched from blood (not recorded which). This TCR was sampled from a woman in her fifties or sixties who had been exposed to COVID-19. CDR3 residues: CASSKNGGSYEQYF. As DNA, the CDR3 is TGTGCCAGTAGTAAAAACGGGGGATCCTACGAGCAGTACTTC.